This T cell receptor (beta chain) stems from a study of T-cell memory formation after mild COVID-19. Study summary: Across donors, TCR clusters were largely donor specific.

The V gene's germline CDR1 is LGHNA and CDR2 YNFKEQ. Trimming removed 0 bases from V and 3 bases from J, with 9 bases in between. This CDR3 has 15 residues. TCRdb passed the 5' RACE reads through MiXCR, listing each CDR3 protein once. Of approximately 150,000 distinct CDR3 sequences detected, 6% appear once; the ten largest clones hold about 2%. There are a few counts of this clonotype. The chain has TRBV4-2 and TRBJ2-1; a possible D gene is TRBD1 (5 bases). The sequence came from an adult woman who had mild COVID-19 (a few samples of this study predate the infection). Cell type and time point are not known. Material for sequencing was PBMCs or a T cell subset sorted from them (not recorded which). CDR3 region: CASSQETASYNEQFF. The CDR3 DNA reads TGTGCCAGCAGCCAAGAGACAGCCAGCTACAATGAGCAGTTCTTC.